Presented here are 21 T cell receptor beta chains from one specimen sequenced in a study of blood T cell repertoires in COVID-19. The method was immunoSEQ multiplex PCR; TCRdb's version includes in-frame clones alone and lacks a portion of them. The sample lists around 140,000 clones; 80% to 90% were seen once. Sequencing was done on a sample of peripheral blood. The receptors shown here come from a man aged 55 to 70 with active or convalescent COVID-19.

The count of this clone is one. V usage is TRBV11-1 and J usage is TRBJ2-7; maybe TRBD1 (6 bases). Trimming took 7 bases from V and 2 from J, leaving 12 bases between them. The CDR3 runs 13 residues. Germline V CDR1 and CDR2: SGHAT, FQDESV (reference sequence). The CDR3 loop reads CASKGTTAYEQYF. Here the CDR3 DNA reads TGTGCCAGCAAGGGGACAACTGCCTACGAGCAGTACTTC.

The chain has TRBV24-1 and TRBJ2-1; a possible D gene is TRBD1 (6 bases). This CDR3 is 15 amino acids long. Germline V gives CDR1 KGHDR, CDR2 SFDVKD. The germline V and J ends were trimmed by 3 bases and 7 bases, with 15 bases remaining between them. The CDR3 loop reads CATSDPGTPSNEQFF. As DNA, the CDR3 is TGTGCCACCAGTGATCCAGGGACACCCTCGAATGAGCAGTTCTTC.

The chain carries TRBV5-1 and TRBJ1-1; D remains ambiguous. V shed 7 bases and J shed 2 bases, with 9 bases lying between them. CDR3 size: 12 residues. Germline loops: CDR1 SGHRS, CDR2 YFSETQ. Here the CDR3 reads CASGGGNTEAFF. In DNA, the CDR3 is TGCGCCAGCGGCGGTGGCAACACTGAAGCTTTCTTT.

The chain carries TRBV14 and TRBJ1-5, with 7 bases aligning to TRBD1. The CDR3 spans 20 residues. CDR1 and CDR2 from the germline V gene are SGHDN and FVKESK. J lost 0 bases, V lost 1 base, and 15 bases had no gene match. DNA of the CDR3: TGTGCCAGCAGCCAAGTCGCAGGACAGGCGCAGTCTTATAGCAATCAGCCCCAGCATTTT. Its translation: CASSQVAGQAQSYSNQPQHF.

This clone has a handful of counts. The chain recombines TRBV5-4 with TRBJ1-3, with D perhaps matching TRBD1 (6 bases). The germline V gene encodes CDR1 SGHNT and CDR2 YYREEE (reference sequence). Trimming shortened V by 3 bases and J by 7 bases, and 17 bases separated the two germline ends. The CDR3 consists of 15 residues. CDR3 in amino acids: CASSYNRDMGNTIYF. The CDR3, as DNA: TGTGCCAGCAGCTATAACAGGGATATGGGGAACACCATATATTTT.

This chain connects TRBV28 to TRBJ2-7; TRBD1 is a possible D gene (8 bases). Per the germline V gene, CDR1 is MDHEN and CDR2 is SYDVKM. The V end was cut by 5 bases, the J end by 3 bases, with 14 bases between. This CDR3 has 14 amino acids. CDR3 bases: TGTGCCAGCAGTGACAGGGGAGGGGGCTACGAGCAGTACTTC. This encodes CASSDRGGGYEQYF. Together with reference TRBV28 and TRBJ2-7, the CDR3 gives the full variable domain: DVKVTQSSRYLVKRTGEKVFLECVQDMDHENMFWYRQDPGLGLRLIYFSYDVKMKEKGDIPEGYSVSREKKERFSLILESASTNQTSMYLCASSDRGGGYEQYFGPGTRLTVT.

This clone was detected once. The chain has TRBV4-2 and TRBJ1-2, with 9 bases lining up with TRBD1. This CDR3 contains 16 residues. After removal of 4 bases from V and 4 bases from J, the junction contained 10 bases not matched to a gene. In germline, CDR1 is LGHNA, CDR2 YNFKEQ. The CDR3 region has the DNA TGTGCCAGCAGCCCAACAACAGGGGGCAACGGCTATGGCTACACCTTC. Protein product: CASSPTTGGNGYGYTF.

The V and J genes are TRBV7-9 and TRBJ2-3; D possibly corresponds to TRBD2 (5 bases). The V end was cut by 5 bases, the J end by 4 bases, with 22 bases between. The CDR3 has 17 amino acids. Germline V lookup: CDR1 SEHNR, CDR2 FQNEAQ (reference sequence). The CDR3 sequence is CASSRTDSPAMADTQYF. The DNA of the CDR3 is TGTGCCAGCAGCCGAACGGACTCCCCCGCGATGGCAGATACGCAGTATTTT.

The chain couples TRBV7-6 to TRBJ1-1; tentatively, D is TRBD1 (6 bases). Trimming took 5 bases from V and 5 from J, leaving 18 bases between them. The CDR3 extends over 15 amino acids. Germline loops: CDR1 SGHVS, CDR2 FNYEAQ. For the CDR3, the DNA is TGTGCCAGCAGCCTCACGACAGGCAAGGGGACTGAAGCTTTCTTT. Translating it yields CASSLTTGKGTEAFF.

The chain employs TRBV10-3 and TRBJ1-3; D call uncertain. Germline V gene lookup returns CDR1 ENHRY and CDR2 SYGVKD. Trimming took off 11 bases at V and 2 bases at J, with 19 bases between the two ends. This CDR3 comprises 15 residues. CDR3 sequence: CASTQAPPPGNTIYF. Here the CDR3 DNA reads TGTGCCTCTACCCAGGCCCCTCCTCCTGGAAACACCATATATTTT.

The CDR3 DNA reads as TGCGCCAGCAGCTTGGGAGAGACAGCATACAATGAGCAGTTCTTC. As protein: CASSLGETAYNEQFF. This sequence joins TRBV5-1 and TRBJ2-1; tentatively, D is TRBD1 (5 bases). The germline gives CDR1 SGHRS, CDR2 YFSETQ. V lost 0 bases to trimming and J lost 4 bases, with 11 bases between them. This CDR3 spans 15 amino acids.

The rearrangement links TRBV12-5 to TRBJ2-2; D unclear. V lost 7 bases, J lost 0 bases, and 18 bases lay in between. The CDR3 extends over 17 amino acids. Germline CDR1 LGHNT, CDR2 FRNRAP. CDR3 loop: CASALTTDTTNTGELFF. In DNA, the CDR3 is TGTGCTAGTGCCCTCACCACCGACACCACGAACACCGGGGAGCTGTTTTTT.

The chain recombines TRBV10-3 with TRBJ1-3; D gene uncertain. V was clipped by 3 bases and J by 4 bases, with 4 bases between them. The CDR3 spans 12 residues. Germline V gene lookup returns CDR1 ENHRY and CDR2 SYGVKD. CDR3 sequence reads: CAISESGNTIYF. CDR3 DNA sequence: TGTGCCATCAGTGAAAGCGGAAACACCATATATTTT.

V usage is TRBV7-3 and J usage is TRBJ2-3; TRBD1 matches 8 bases. V gave up 5 bases and J gave up 1 base; unmatched junction bases: 2. Germline CDR1 SGHTA, CDR2 FQGTGA. The CDR3 extends over 14 amino acids. The CDR3 reads CASSPQGGTDTQYF. CDR3 in DNA: TGTGCCAGCAGCCCACAGGGGGGCACAGATACGCAGTATTTT.

CDR3 coding DNA: TGTGCCAGCAGCTCGGGGGGCGTCTACGAGCAGTACTTC. It codes for CASSSGGVYEQYF. This sequence joins TRBV5-6 and TRBJ2-7; D may be TRBD2 (7 bases). CDR3 size: 13 residues. Germline CDR1 reads SGHDT; CDR2 reads YYEEEE. V lost 3 bases to trimming and J lost 3 bases, with 10 bases between them.

The CDR3 spells CASSLVQGFTGELFF. As DNA, the CDR3 is TGTGCCAGCAGCTTGGTCCAGGGATTCACCGGGGAGCTGTTTTTT. The J gene is TRBJ2-2, the V gene TRBV5-6; perhaps TRBD1 as D (5 bases). CDR1 SGHDT and CDR2 YYEEEE come from the germline V gene. Trimming stripped 0 bases from V and 4 bases from J, with 10 bases between. The CDR3 contains 15 residues.

The J gene is TRBJ1-1, the V gene TRBV19; D gene unclear. Germline V gene sequence: CDR1 LNHDA, CDR2 SQIVND (reference sequence). Trimming shortened V by 6 bases and J by 4 bases, and 9 bases separated the two germline ends. The CDR3 has 12 amino acids. CDR3 in amino acids: CASRQQSTEAFF. CDR3 sequence (DNA): TGTGCCAGTAGACAACAGAGCACTGAAGCTTTCTTT.

There are a few counts of this clone. CDR3 residues: CASSPTRYYEQYF. In nucleotides, the CDR3 is TGTGCCAGCAGTCCGACTAGGTACTACGAGCAGTACTTC. The V gene is TRBV27, the J gene TRBJ2-7; weak D call: TRBD2 (6 bases). V dropped 5 bases and J dropped 3 bases, with 11 bases sitting between them. The germline gives CDR1 MNHEY, CDR2 SMNVEV (reference sequence). CDR3 length equals 13 residues.

This chain links TRBV15 with TRBJ2-7; 11 positions match TRBD2. The germline V gene has CDR1 LNHNV and CDR2 YYDKDF (reference sequence). CDR3 length equals 18 residues. After removal of 3 bases from V and 0 bases from J, the junction contained 10 bases not matched to a gene. The CDR3 nucleotides read TGTGCCACCAGCAGTCCTACTAGCGGGGGCCCGAGCTCCTACGAGCAGTACTTC. This gives the protein CATSSPTSGGPSSYEQYF.

The rearrangement uses TRBV4-3 and TRBJ2-7, with D perhaps TRBD2 (6 bases). The V and J ends lost 4 bases and 5 bases respectively, with 24 bases between them. Germline-derived CDR1 and CDR2 are LGHNA and YSLEER. This CDR3 spans 17 amino acids. CDR3 loop: CASSRTLYGTGVDEQYF. As DNA, the CDR3 is TGCGCCAGCAGCCGGACACTATACGGGACTGGGGTCGACGAGCAGTACTTC.

The V call is TRBV7-8, the J call TRBJ2-5, with 7 bases that match TRBD2. V trimming: 3 bases; J trimming: 5 bases; junction bases outside the gene matches: 6. This CDR3 has 14 residues. Germline V CDR1 and CDR2: SGHVS, FQNEAQ. This CDR3 reads CASSFGGTRETQYF. The DNA for the CDR3 is TGTGCCAGCAGCTTCGGGGGGACCAGGGAGACCCAGTACTTC.